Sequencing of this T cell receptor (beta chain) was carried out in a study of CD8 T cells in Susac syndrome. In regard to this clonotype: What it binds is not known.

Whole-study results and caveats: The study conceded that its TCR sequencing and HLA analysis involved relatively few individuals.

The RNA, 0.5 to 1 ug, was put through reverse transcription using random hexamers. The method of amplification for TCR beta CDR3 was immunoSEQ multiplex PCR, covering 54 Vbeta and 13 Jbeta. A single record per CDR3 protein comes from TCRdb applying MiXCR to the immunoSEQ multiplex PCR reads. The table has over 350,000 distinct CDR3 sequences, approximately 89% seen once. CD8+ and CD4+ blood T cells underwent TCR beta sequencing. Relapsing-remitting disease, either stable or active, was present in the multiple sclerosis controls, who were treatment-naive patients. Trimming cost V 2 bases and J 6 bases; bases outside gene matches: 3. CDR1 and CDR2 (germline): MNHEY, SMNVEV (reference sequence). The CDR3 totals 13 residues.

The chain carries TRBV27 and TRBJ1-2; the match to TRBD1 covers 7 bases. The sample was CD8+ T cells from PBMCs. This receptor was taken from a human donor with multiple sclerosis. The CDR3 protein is CASSLQGGHGYTF. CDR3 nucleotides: TGTGCCAGCAGTTTACAGGGGGGCCATGGCTACACCTTC.